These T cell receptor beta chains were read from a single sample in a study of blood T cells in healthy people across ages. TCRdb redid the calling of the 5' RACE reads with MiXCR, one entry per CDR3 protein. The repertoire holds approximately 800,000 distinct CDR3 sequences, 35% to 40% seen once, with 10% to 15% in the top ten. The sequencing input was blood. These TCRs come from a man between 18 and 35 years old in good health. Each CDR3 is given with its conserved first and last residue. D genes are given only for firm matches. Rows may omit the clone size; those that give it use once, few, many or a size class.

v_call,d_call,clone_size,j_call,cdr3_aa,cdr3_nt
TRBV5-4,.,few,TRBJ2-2,CASSLGRSTGELFF,TGTGCCAGCAGCTTAGGGAGAAGCACCGGGGAGCTGTTTTTT
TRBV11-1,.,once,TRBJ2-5,CASRRGRSYQETQYF,TGTGCCAGCAGACGCGGCAGGTCATACCAAGAGACCCAGTACTTC
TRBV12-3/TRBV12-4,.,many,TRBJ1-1,CASSLSGSEAFF,TGTGCCAGCAGTTTGTCGGGCTCTGAAGCTTTCTTT
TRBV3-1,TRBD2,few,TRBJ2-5,CASSQDLAEETQYF,TGTGCCAGCAGCCAAGACCTAGCGGAAGAGACCCAGTACTTC
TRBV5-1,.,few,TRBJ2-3,CASSLGGHRADTQYF,TGCGCCAGCAGCCTGGGCGGCCATAGGGCAGATACGCAGTATTTT
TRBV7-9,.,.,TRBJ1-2,CASSFAQTNYGYTF,TGTGCCAGCAGCTTTGCACAGACTAACTATGGCTACACCTTC
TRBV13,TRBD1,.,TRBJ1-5,CASSLGQGGYNQPQHF,TGTGCCAGCAGCTTAGGACAGGGGGGCTACAATCAGCCCCAGCATTTT
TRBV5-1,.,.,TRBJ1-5,CASSLGVEDSRDQPQHF,TGCGCCAGCAGCTTAGGGGTCGAGGACAGTAGGGATCAGCCCCAGCATTTT
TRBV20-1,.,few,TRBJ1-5,CSASHRVMGMVGNQPQHF,TGCAGTGCTAGCCACAGGGTGATGGGAATGGTGGGGAATCAGCCCCAGCATTTT
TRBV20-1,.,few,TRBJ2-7,CSAPGDGEQYF,TGCAGTGCTCCAGGGGACGGCGAGCAGTACTTC
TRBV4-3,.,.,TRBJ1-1,CASSPGTVILRGLNTEAFF,TGCGCCAGCAGCCCTGGCACAGTTATCCTTCGTGGCCTGAACACTGAAGCTTTCTTT
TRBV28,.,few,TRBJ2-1,CASSFVGVSRRGPSSYNEQFF,TGTGCCAGCAGTTTTGTGGGAGTTTCCCGCAGGGGACCCAGCTCCTACAATGAGCAGTTCTTC
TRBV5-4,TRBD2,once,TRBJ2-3,CASSLLASGGKTDTQYF,TGTGCCAGCAGCTTGTTGGCTAGCGGGGGGAAGACAGATACGCAGTATTTT
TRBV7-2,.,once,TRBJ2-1,CASSRPTNRENRNERFF,TGTGCCAGCAGCCGACCCACAAACAGGGAAAATAGGAATGAGCGGTTCTTC
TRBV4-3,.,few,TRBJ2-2,CASSQDVTGTNTGELFF,TGCGCCAGCAGCCAAGATGTCACAGGGACGAACACCGGGGAGCTGTTTTTT
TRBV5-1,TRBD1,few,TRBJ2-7,CASSSGTGNYNEQYF,TGCGCCAGCAGCTCCGGGACAGGTAACTACAATGAGCAGTACTTC
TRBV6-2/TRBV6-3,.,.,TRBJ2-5,CASSYDRWEQYF,TGTGCCAGCAGTTACGACCGGTGGGAGCAGTACTTC
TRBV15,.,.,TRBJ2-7,CATSFKTGLGYEQYF,TGTGCCACCAGCTTTAAAACCGGGTTAGGCTACGAGCAGTACTTC
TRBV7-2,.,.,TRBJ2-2,CASSLRQYAGELFF,TGTGCCAGCAGCTTAAGGCAATACGCCGGGGAGCTGTTTTTT
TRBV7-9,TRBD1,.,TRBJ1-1,CASSSARGKGEAFF,TGTGCCAGCAGCTCGGCCAGGGGGAAAGGTGAAGCTTTCTTT
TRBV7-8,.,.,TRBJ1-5,CASSLGTVYSNQPQHF,TGTGCCAGCAGCTTAGGGACAGTTTATAGCAATCAGCCCCAGCATTTT
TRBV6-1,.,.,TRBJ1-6,CASSDFNVGVKDSPLHF,TGTGCCAGCAGCGATTTTAATGTGGGGGTTAAGGATTCACCCCTCCACTTT
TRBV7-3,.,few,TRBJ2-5,CASGIAPQETQYF,TGTGCCAGTGGTATAGCGCCCCAAGAGACCCAGTACTTC
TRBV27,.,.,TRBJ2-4,CASSLSIGNIQYF,TGTGCCAGCAGTTTATCGATAGGGAACATTCAGTACTTC
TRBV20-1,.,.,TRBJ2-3,CGARSWRGDTDTQYF,TGCGGTGCTAGAAGTTGGCGGGGCGACACAGATACGCAGTATTTT
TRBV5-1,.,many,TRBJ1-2,CASSPDRGPNYGYTF,TGCGCCAGCAGCCCGGACAGAGGTCCGAACTATGGCTACACCTTC
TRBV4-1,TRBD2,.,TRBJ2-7,CASSQATSGYEQYF,TGCGCCAGCAGCCAAGCTACTAGCGGGTACGAGCAGTACTTC
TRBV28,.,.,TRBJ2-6,CASSSPLDRSSGANVLTF,TGTGCCAGCAGTTCGCCCCTTGACAGGAGCTCTGGGGCCAACGTCCTGACTTTC
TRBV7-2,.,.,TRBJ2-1,CASSLNSGGGGFF,TGTGCCAGCAGCTTAAACTCAGGGGGGGGAGGGTTCTTC
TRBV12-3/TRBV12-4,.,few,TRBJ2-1,CASRTGRAREQFF,TGTGCCAGCAGAACAGGAAGGGCTAGGGAGCAGTTCTTC
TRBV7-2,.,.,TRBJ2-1,CASSPRPWHEQFF,TGTGCCAGCAGCCCTCGGCCCTGGCATGAGCAGTTCTTC
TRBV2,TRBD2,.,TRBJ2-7,CASSDAGGSYEQYF,TGTGCCAGCAGTGATGCGGGGGGGAGCTACGAGCAGTACTTC
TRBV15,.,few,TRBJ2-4,CATSRGSRTDIQYF,TGTGCCACCAGCAGAGGTTCCCGAACGGACATTCAGTACTTC
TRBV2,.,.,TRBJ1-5,CASSELGIGQPQHF,TGTGCCAGCAGTGAGCTGGGAATCGGTCAGCCCCAGCATTTT
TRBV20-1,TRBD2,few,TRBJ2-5,CSARSLAGAKETQYF,TGCAGTGCTAGATCGCTAGCGGGGGCTAAGGAGACCCAGTACTTC
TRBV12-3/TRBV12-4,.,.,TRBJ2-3,CASSRGLQREGDTQYF,TGTGCCAGCAGTAGGGGGTTACAGCGCGAGGGAGATACGCAGTATTTT
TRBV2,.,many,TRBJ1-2,CASTSGTLTNYGYTF,TGTGCCAGCACCTCGGGGACACTTACCAACTATGGCTACACCTTC
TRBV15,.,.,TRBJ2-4,CATSTDIAKNIQYF,TGTGCCACCAGCACCGATATAGCCAAAAACATTCAGTACTTC
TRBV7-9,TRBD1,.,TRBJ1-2,CASSYLRTRQGPNYGYTF,TGTGCCAGCAGCTACCTAAGAACAAGACAGGGCCCTAACTATGGCTACACCTTC
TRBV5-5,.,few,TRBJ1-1,CASSAFQGSEAFF,TGTGCCAGCAGCGCCTTCCAGGGGAGTGAAGCTTTCTTT
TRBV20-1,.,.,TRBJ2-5,CSARAGVRGETQYF,TGCAGTGCTAGAGCGGGCGTTAGAGGAGAGACCCAGTACTTC
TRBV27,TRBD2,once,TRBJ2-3,CASREGLAGGPWTDTQYF,TGTGCCAGCAGGGAAGGACTAGCGGGGGGGCCGTGGACAGATACGCAGTATTTT
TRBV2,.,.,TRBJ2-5,CANSILTNQETQYF,TGTGCCAACAGTATTCTGACCAACCAAGAGACCCAGTACTTC
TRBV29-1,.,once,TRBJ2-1,CSAIDRLYEQFF,TGCAGCGCTATAGACAGACTCTACGAGCAGTTCTTC
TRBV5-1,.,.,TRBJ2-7,CASSVEQSYEQYF,TGCGCCAGCAGCGTGGAACAGTCCTACGAGCAGTACTTC
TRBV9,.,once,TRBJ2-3,CASSGRADSPLTQYF,TGTGCCAGCAGCGGGCGGGCGGACTCCCCCCTTACGCAGTATTTT
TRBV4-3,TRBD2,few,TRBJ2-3,CASSQNIAGLGTDTQYF,TGCGCCAGCAGCCAAAATATAGCGGGGCTGGGCACAGATACGCAGTATTTT
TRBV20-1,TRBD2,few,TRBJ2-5,CSASPSGGLKETQYF,TGCAGTGCTAGCCCCAGCGGGGGGTTGAAAGAGACCCAGTACTTC